A single sample is the source of the 4 T cell receptor beta chains below, sequenced in a study of a mutant IDH1 vaccine in newly diagnosed glioma. The assay was immunoSEQ multiplex PCR, and TCRdb's table has in-frame clones only and misses some. This sample carries approximately 61,000 clones, roughly four fifths of them seen once, and the ten largest clones take nearly 7.5%. Time point reported: week 5, during vaccination. Every vaccination contained 300 ug of the mutant IDH1 20-mer peptide and was paired with topical imiquimod. Their antigens remain unidentified. Here the sequenced sample was PBMCs, taken from a glioma patient whose treatment included an IDH1 peptide vaccine. Every receptor here comes from a woman aged 45-65 years with glioma.

The rearrangement joins TRBV7-6 to TRBJ2-6, with D possibly being TRBD1 or TRBD2 (5 bases each). The CDR3 consists of 21 residues. Germline V gives CDR1 SGHVS, CDR2 FNYEAQ. The germline V and J ends were trimmed by 0 bases and 0 bases, with 21 bases remaining between them. CDR3 coding DNA: TGTGCCAGCAGCTTAGCGCGGAGGTTGGTACAGGACGCCTCTGGGGCCAACGTCCTGACTTTC. Protein product: CASSLARRLVQDASGANVLTF.

This clone is a singleton in its sample. The chain couples TRBV19 to TRBJ1-1; the D gene is possibly TRBD1 (5 bases). This CDR3 is built from 13 residues. Germline V lookup: CDR1 LNHDA, CDR2 SQIVND (reference sequence). Trimming stripped 3 bases from V and 3 bases from J, with 8 bases between. In nucleotides, the CDR3 is TGTGCCAGTAGTATTGCAGGGCACACTGAAGCTTTCTTT. Translated, it gives CASSIAGHTEAFF.

In its sample, this clone ranks as large. J is TRBJ1-2 and V is TRBV13, with a tentative D call TRBD1 (6 bases). The CDR3 covers 13 residues. Germline lookup yields CDR1 PRHDT and CDR2 FYEKMQ (reference sequence). V lost 3 bases and J lost 7, with 12 bases in between. The CDR3 sequence: CASSFGTGSGYTF. CDR3 DNA sequence: TGTGCCAGCAGCTTCGGAACAGGGTCTGGCTACACCTTC.

The chain is built from TRBV28 and TRBJ1-2; the match to TRBD1 covers 10 bases. This CDR3 has 14 residues. Germline values: CDR1 MDHEN, CDR2 SYDVKM. V lost 5 bases, J lost 6 bases, and 6 bases stayed unmatched. The CDR3 protein is CASSMSGTGDGYTF. CDR3 nucleotide sequence: TGTGCCAGCAGTATGTCCGGGACAGGGGATGGCTACACCTTC.